The TCR beta chain described here comes from a study of blood T cell repertoires in COVID-19. Study background: Both acute and convalescent COVID-19 samples were obtained from the United States, Italy and Spain. T cells, B-cell-depleted T cells, or PBMCs supplied cDNA or gDNA.

Per the authors' pipeline: Amplification of reference gene primers was used by the study to estimate nucleated cell counts. Data came from immunoSEQ multiplex PCR; TCRdb stores just in-frame clones and leaves some out. The V and J calls and clone size come from that table; D and trimming were worked out from the DNA. In the table there are fewer than 200,000 clones, about 85% of which are singletons. With V trimmed by 3 bases and J by 4 bases, 3 bases remained unmatched. CDR1 and CDR2 from the germline V gene are SGHRS and YFSETQ. The CDR3 sequence is 14 residues long. The sequenced sample was peripheral blood. The receptor was isolated from a man aged 55-75 years who had recovered from COVID-19. The rearrangement links TRBV5-1 to TRBJ1-1; 10 nucleotides match TRBD1. The CDR3 protein is CASSWTGGSTEAFF. The CDR3 region has the DNA TGCGCCAGCAGCTGGACAGGGGGGAGCACTGAAGCTTTCTTT.